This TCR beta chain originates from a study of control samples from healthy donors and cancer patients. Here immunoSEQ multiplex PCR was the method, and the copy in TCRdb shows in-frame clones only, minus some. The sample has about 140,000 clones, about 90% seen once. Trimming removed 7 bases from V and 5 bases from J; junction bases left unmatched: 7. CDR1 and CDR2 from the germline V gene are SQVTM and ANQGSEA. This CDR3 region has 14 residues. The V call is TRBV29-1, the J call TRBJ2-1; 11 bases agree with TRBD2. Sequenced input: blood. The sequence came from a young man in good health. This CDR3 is CSALLAGVDNEQFF. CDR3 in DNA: TGCAGCGCGCTACTAGCGGGGGTTGACAATGAGCAGTTCTTC.